The clone carrying this T cell receptor (beta chain) has just a few counts. What it binds is not known. A single record per CDR3 protein comes from TCRdb applying MiXCR to the reads. The profile covers approximately 750,000 distinct CDR3 sequences, with about a third appearing a single time and around 2.8% taken by the ten largest. The CDR3 is made up of 17 amino acids. The ends were cut back, 1 base at V and 7 bases at J, with 20 bases in the middle. Looked up from germline, CDR1 is SNHLY and CDR2 is FYNNEI. The sample comes from a study of T cell repertoires in cytomegalovirus infection. Study information: Public signatures in TCR beta pointed to CMV infection and matching HLA type.

Study-wide results and limits: It was HLA-C-restricted CMV-specific TCR beta clonotypes that dominated the response ex vivo. Carriage of CMV together with the relevant HLA was identifiable through cumulative public TCR beta family frequency.

The TCR comes from a human donor in good health (CMV status not recorded). Some clones in this sample may be carry-over from other donors' samples. The chain carries TRBV2 and TRBJ2-1; no definite D call. Sequencing was done on a sample of PBMCs. CDR3 coding DNA: TGTGCCAGCAGTGAAGAGGGATGGGCTATCTATGGGAATGAGCAGTTCTTC. Encoded protein: CASSEEGWAIYGNEQFF. The whole variable domain, remainder taken from reference TRBV2 and TRBJ2-1, is EPEVTQTPSHQVTQMGQEVILRCVPISNHLYFYWYRQILGQKVEFLVSFYNNEISEKSEIFDDQFSVERPDGSNFTLKIRSTKLEDSAMYFCASSEEGWAIYGNEQFFGPGTRLTVL.